This T cell receptor (beta chain) was observed in a study of shared clonotypes between healthy human individuals. V lost 7 bases, J lost 9 bases, and 4 bases stayed unmatched. Germline CDR1 MNHNY, CDR2 SVGAGI (reference sequence). The CDR3 is 13 amino acids. Measured with immunoSEQ multiplex PCR; TCRdb has only the in-frame clones, and not every one. The sample records approximately 2,000,000 clones, about 90% being singletons. The chain uses TRBV6-6 and TRBJ2-1; 12 positions match TRBD2. The sequencing input was naive CD4+ T cells from PBMCs. The subset: CD45RA+ positively selected. The source of this sequence is a man aged 18-30 years in good health. Some clones in this sample may be carry-over from other donors' samples. The CDR3 sequence is CASMRTSGTEQFF. The CDR3 bases are TGTGCCAGCATGAGGACTAGCGGGACTGAGCAGTTCTTC.